This TCR beta chain was sequenced during a study of tumor-infiltrating lymphocytes in primary liver carcinoma. Starting from roughly 540 ng of total RNA, TCR beta cDNA was produced with a primer in the constant region. Slightly modified ARM-PCR, run as three nested multiplex PCR rounds, produced the TCR beta libraries. MiXCR, run by TCRdb on the multiplex PCR reads, gives a single entry per CDR3 protein. The sample records fewer than 250,000 distinct CDR3 sequences, approximately 80% being singletons. From unsorted bulk tissue weighing roughly 19-34 mg, DNA and RNA were co-extracted. These patients lived with chronic HBV infection and had never been treated. Study-level results: Tumor region pairs overlapped more than did tumor-adjacent and tumor-blood pairs.

Details on this clonotype: The antigen is undetermined. One end of the junction is discordant with germline, which a read error may explain.

The TCR was taken from a man aged 35 to 55 with primary liver carcinoma and hepatitis B virus infection. Sequencing was carried out using tumor tissue from primary liver carcinoma.

This chain's CDR3 is CCVSSKGRETQYF. DNA for the CDR3: TGCTGCGTTTCATCCAAGGGGAGGGAGACCCAGTACTTC. The V and J genes are TRBV29-1 and TRBJ2-5, with TRBD2 as a possible D gene (6 bases). There are 13 residues in the CDR3. Germline CDR1 reads SQVTM; CDR2 reads ANQGSEA.